This T cell receptor (beta chain) stems from a study of OX40 agonist ivuxolimab in advanced cancers. Study-level information: Patients were roughly 83% male with ages roughly 20 to 85, mean roughly 55.

Sequencing was performed with immunoSEQ multiplex PCR; in TCRdb, only in-frame clones are kept and a portion is missing. Among about 62,000 clones listed, under 95% were seen once. Autoimmune disease history or systemic immunosuppression disqualified patients. Baseline, cycle 4 day 1, and cycle 7 day 1 were the blood sampling points. Notes on the study in general: Partial responders dosed at 0.1-3.0 mg/kg displayed clonal expansion ranking among the lowest.

Turning to this clone: Its antigen remains unknown.

Between the trimmed V and J ends, which lost 1 base and 0 bases, there was a span of 7 bases. The CDR3 loop spans 15 amino acids. CDR1 and CDR2 (germline): SGHTA, FQGNSA. The V call is TRBV7-2, the J call TRBJ2-4; D remains unclear. This clonotype originated in an adult with an advanced solid tumor such as melanoma, head and neck, liver or kidney cancer. The material sequenced was CD4+ or CD8+ T cells sorted from blood, taken in a trial of the OX40 agonist ivuxolimab. The CDR3 DNA sequence: TGTGCCAGCAGCTTAGAGAGACTAGCCAAAAACATTCAGTACTTC. Protein sequence: CASSLERLAKNIQYF.